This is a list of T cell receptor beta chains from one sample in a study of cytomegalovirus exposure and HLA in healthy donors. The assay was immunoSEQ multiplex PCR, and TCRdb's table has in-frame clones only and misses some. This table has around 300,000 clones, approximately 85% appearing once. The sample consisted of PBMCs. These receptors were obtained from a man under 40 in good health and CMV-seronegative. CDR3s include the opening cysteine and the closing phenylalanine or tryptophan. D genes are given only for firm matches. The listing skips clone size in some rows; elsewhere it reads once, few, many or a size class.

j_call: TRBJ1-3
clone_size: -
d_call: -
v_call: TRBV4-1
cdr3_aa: CASSQVGRGYGNTIYF
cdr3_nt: TGCGCCAGCAGCCAAGTCGGCAGGGGATATGGAAACACCATATATTTT

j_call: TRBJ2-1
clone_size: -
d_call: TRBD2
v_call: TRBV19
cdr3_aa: CASRPRGLAGGNNEQFF
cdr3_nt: TGTGCCAGTAGACCAAGGGGACTAGCGGGGGGGAACAATGAGCAGTTCTTC

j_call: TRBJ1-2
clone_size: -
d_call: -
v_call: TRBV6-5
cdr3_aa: CASKGFNYGYTF
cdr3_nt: TGTGCCAGCAAGGGGTTTAACTATGGCTACACCTTC

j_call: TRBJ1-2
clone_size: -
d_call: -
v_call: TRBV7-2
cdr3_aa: CASSNLLQAGQRDGYTF
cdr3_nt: TGTGCCAGCAGCAACCTCCTGCAGGCGGGGCAGCGAGATGGCTACACCTTC

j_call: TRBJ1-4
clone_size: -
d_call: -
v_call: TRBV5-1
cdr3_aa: CASSAGFGELFF
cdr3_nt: TGCGCCAGCAGCGCGGGGTTTGGAGAACTGTTTTTT

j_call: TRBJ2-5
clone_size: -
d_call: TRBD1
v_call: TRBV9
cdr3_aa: CASSVAVGQGVRETQYF
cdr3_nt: TGTGCCAGCAGCGTAGCGGTCGGTCAGGGGGTACGGGAGACCCAGTACTTC

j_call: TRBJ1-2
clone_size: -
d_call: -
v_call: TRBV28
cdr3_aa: CASSLTRGRAINYGYTF
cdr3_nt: TGTGCCAGCAGTTTAACTCGCGGCCGAGCGATTAACTATGGCTACACCTTC

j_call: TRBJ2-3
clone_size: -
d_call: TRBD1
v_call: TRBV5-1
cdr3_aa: CASSLIAGTGGRDTQYF
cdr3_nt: TGCGCCAGCAGCCTCATTGCCGGGACAGGGGGCAGGGATACGCAGTATTTT

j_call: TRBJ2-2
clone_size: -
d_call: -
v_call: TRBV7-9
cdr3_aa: CASTGANTGELFF
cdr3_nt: TGTGCCAGCACTGGAGCTAACACCGGAGAGCTGTTTTTT

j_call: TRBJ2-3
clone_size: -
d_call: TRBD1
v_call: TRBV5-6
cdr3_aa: CASSSPYRTGDRGTDTQYF
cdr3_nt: TGTGCCAGCAGCTCTCCCTATAGGACAGGGGACCGGGGCACAGATACGCAGTATTTT

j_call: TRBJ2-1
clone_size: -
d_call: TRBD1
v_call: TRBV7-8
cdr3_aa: CASSFDRDRRNEQFF
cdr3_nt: TGTGCCAGCAGCTTTGACCGGGACAGGAGGAATGAGCAGTTCTTC

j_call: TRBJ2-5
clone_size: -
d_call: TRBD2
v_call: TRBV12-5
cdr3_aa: CASSGGAWETQYF
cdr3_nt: TGTGCTAGTAGCGGGGGGGCGTGGGAGACCCAGTACTTC

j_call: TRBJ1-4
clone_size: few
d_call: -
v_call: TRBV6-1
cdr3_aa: CASSEAADRSSFF
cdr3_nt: TGTGCCAGCAGTGAAGCAGCCGACAGGTCTTCGTTTTTT

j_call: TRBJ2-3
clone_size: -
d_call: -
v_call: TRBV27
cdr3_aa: CASSRNRVRGGKDTQYF
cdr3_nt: TGTGCCAGCAGCCGAAACCGGGTTAGGGGTGGTAAAGATACGCAGTATTTT

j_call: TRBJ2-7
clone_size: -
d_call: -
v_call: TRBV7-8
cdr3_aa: CASSPQGFRAYEQYF
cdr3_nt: TGTGCCAGCAGCCCCCAGGGTTTTCGGGCCTACGAGCAGTACTTC

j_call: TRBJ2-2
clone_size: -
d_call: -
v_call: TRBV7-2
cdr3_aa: CASSLGRGGGELFF
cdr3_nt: TGTGCCAGCAGCTTAGGTCGGGGTGGCGGGGAGCTGTTTTTT

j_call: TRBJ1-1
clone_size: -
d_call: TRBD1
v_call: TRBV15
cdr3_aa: CATSRPFGTGVTEAFF
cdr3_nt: TGTGCCACCAGCAGACCTTTTGGGACAGGAGTAACTGAAGCTTTCTTT

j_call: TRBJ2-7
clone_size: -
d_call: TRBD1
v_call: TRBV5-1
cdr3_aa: CASSLPSRQGSEQYF
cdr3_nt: TGCGCCAGCAGCCTCCCGAGCCGACAGGGATCCGAGCAGTACTTC

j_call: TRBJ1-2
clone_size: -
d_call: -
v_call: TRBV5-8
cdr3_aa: CASSWRRDTKPYGYTF
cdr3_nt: TGTGCCAGCAGCTGGCGACGGGACACCAAACCCTATGGCTACACCTTC

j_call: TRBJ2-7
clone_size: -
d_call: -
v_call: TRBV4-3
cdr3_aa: CASSQDQFSYEQYF
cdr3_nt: TGCGCCAGCAGCCAAGATCAGTTCTCCTACGAGCAGTACTTC